The following is a TCR beta chain sequence with its context. Its antigen is unidentified. V gave up 3 bases and J gave up 8 bases, with 14 bases separating them. The germline V gene has CDR1 GTSNPN and CDR2 SVGIG (reference sequence). The CDR3 runs to 14 residues. The sample comes from a study of T cell responses to AZD1222 COVID-19 vaccine. Overall study results and limits: Researchers took repertoire samples only after the peak T cell response had come. White British ancestry dominated among donors, who included more females, and clonal diversity was possibly underestimated.

This table comes from immunoSEQ multiplex PCR, and its TCRdb copy is limited to in-frame clones, with some not included. The sample consists of 150,000 to 200,000 clones, approximately 94% of them appearing once. The receptor was isolated from an adult in good health. Material: peripheral blood, obtained on day 0 of AZD1222 vaccination. The chain is built from TRBV30 and TRBJ1-6; D unresolved. The CDR3 is CAWSEGWMDSPLHF. The CDR3 nucleotides read TGTGCCTGGAGCGAAGGTTGGATGGATTCACCCCTCCACTTT.